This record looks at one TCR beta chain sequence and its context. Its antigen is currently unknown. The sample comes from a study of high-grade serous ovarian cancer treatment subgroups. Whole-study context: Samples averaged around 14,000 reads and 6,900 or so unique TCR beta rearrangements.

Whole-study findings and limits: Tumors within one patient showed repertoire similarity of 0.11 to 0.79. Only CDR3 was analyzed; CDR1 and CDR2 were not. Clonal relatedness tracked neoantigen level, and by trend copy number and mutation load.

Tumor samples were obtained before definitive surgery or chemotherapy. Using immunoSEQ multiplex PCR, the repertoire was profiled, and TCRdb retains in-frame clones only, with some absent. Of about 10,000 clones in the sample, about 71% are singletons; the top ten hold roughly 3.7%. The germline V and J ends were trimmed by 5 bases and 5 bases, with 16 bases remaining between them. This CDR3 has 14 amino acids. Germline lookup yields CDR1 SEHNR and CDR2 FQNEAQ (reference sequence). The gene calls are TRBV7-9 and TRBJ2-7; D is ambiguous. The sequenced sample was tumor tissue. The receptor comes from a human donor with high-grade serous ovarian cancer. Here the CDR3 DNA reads TGTGCCAGCAGCCACGGCCTGGTTTGGGACGAGCAGTACTTC. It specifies CASSHGLVWDEQYF.